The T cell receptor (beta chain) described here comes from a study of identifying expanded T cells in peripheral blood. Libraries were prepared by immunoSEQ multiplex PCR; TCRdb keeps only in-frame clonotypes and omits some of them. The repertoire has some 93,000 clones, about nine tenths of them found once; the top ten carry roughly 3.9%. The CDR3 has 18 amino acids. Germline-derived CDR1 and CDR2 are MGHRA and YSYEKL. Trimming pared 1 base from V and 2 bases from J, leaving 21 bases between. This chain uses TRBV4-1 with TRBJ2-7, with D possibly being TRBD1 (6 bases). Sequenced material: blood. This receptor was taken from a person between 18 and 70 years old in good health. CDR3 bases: TGCGCCAGCAGCCAAGTAGTAATCCCCCCAGGGGCAACCTACGAGCAGTACTTC. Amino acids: CASSQVVIPPGATYEQYF.